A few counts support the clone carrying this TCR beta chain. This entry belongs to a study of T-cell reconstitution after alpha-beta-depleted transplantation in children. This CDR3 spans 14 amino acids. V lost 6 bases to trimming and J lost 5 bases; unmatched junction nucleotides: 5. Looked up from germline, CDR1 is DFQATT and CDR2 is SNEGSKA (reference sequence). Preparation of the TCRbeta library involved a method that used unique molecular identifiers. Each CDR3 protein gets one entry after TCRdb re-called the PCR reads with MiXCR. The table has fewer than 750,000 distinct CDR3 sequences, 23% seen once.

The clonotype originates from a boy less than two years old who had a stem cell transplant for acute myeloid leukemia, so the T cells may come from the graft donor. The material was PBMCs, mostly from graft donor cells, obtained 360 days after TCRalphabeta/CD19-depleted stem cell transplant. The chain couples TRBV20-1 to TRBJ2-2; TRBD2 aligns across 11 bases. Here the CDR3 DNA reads TGCAGTGCATTGGGACTAGCGGTTACCGGGGAGCTGTTTTTT. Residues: CSALGLAVTGELFF.